The T cell receptor (beta chain) described here comes from a study of glioma-infiltrating T cells after dendritic cell vaccination. Study at large: Dendritic cell vaccination trial patients had either newly diagnosed or recurrent glioblastoma. Study-wide results and limits: Patients with more pretreatment TILs had longer time to progression and survival. Survival was not directly related to TCR clonality in these patients.

TCRdb's table, derived via immunoSEQ multiplex PCR, lists solely in-frame clones and lacks some. Of tens of thousands of clones in the sample, around 90% are singletons; the top ten hold 2% to 2.5%. The time point: after dendritic cell vaccination, including at tumor progression/relapse. CDR1 is SGHRS and CDR2 is YFSETQ in the germline V gene. V was pared by 0 bases and J by 6 bases, with 10 bases of the junction left unmatched. This CDR3 region has 18 residues. Comments on this clone: Its target is unknown. Other DNA variants within this sample encode the same CDR3.

The chain couples TRBV5-1 to TRBJ2-3, with 13 bases fitting TRBD2. The sample consisted of blood, taken after dendritic cell vaccination. This clonotype was sampled from a human donor with glioblastoma. CDR3 protein: CASSLAPGLAGSLDTQYF. The DNA for the CDR3 is TGCGCCAGCAGCTTGGCCCCGGGACTAGCGGGGTCATTGGATACGCAGTATTTT.